This is a list of T cell receptor beta chains from one sample in a study of OX40 agonist ivuxolimab in advanced cancers. Profiled with immunoSEQ multiplex PCR; TCRdb holds only in-frame clones, not every one. The sample holds around 76,000 clones, 87% seen once. Sequencing was performed on CD4+ or CD8+ T cells sorted from blood, taken in a trial of the OX40 agonist ivuxolimab. All receptors come from an adult with an advanced solid tumor such as melanoma, head and neck, liver or kidney cancer. Both conserved end residues are part of each CDR3. A D gene is named only where the DNA matches it firmly.

J gene: TRBJ2-7; V gene: TRBV7-6; D gene: NA; CDR3 protein: CASSSTATSYEQYF
J gene: TRBJ1-2; V gene: TRBV18; D gene: NA; CDR3 protein: CASSPQGPLDGYTF
J gene: TRBJ2-3; V gene: TRBV18; D gene: NA; CDR3 protein: CASSPTGASTDTQYF
J gene: TRBJ1-6; V gene: TRBV30; D gene: NA; CDR3 protein: CAWSLRQPYNSPLHF
J gene: TRBJ2-5; V gene: TRBV25-1; D gene: NA; CDR3 protein: CASSALERTQETQYF
J gene: TRBJ1-2; V gene: TRBV6-5; D gene: NA; CDR3 protein: CASSYRGSNGYTF
J gene: TRBJ1-3; V gene: TRBV21-1; D gene: NA; CDR3 protein: CASSNPFPRARNSSGNTIYF
J gene: TRBJ2-7; V gene: TRBV5-1; D gene: TRBD2; CDR3 protein: CASSTGTSGSYEQYF
J gene: TRBJ1-5; V gene: TRBV4-1; D gene: NA; CDR3 protein: CASSRGRDNQPQHF
J gene: TRBJ1-5; V gene: TRBV19; D gene: NA; CDR3 protein: CASRVVTNSNQPQHF
J gene: TRBJ2-3; V gene: TRBV6-4; D gene: NA; CDR3 protein: CASSDGGATDTQYF
J gene: TRBJ2-3; V gene: TRBV18; D gene: TRBD1; CDR3 protein: CASSPGQGTGINTDTQYF
J gene: TRBJ1-5; V gene: TRBV19; D gene: TRBD1; CDR3 protein: CASSIVAGGHQPQHF
J gene: TRBJ2-7; V gene: TRBV10-1; D gene: NA; CDR3 protein: CASSEFLTGAQNEQYF
J gene: TRBJ1-5; V gene: TRBV21-1; D gene: NA; CDR3 protein: CASSKLGRGGLSGTDQPQHF
J gene: TRBJ2-3; V gene: TRBV5-6; D gene: NA; CDR3 protein: CASSLQGKDTQYF
J gene: NA; V gene: TRBV2; D gene: NA; CDR3 protein: CASSELWGSEQYF
J gene: TRBJ2-7; V gene: TRBV5-1; D gene: NA; CDR3 protein: CASSLAWRGSPYEQYF
J gene: TRBJ1-2; V gene: TRBV5-4; D gene: NA; CDR3 protein: CASSLGGGSNYGYTF
J gene: TRBJ1-1; V gene: TRBV5-4; D gene: NA; CDR3 protein: CASSLSGIEAFF
J gene: TRBJ1-1; V gene: TRBV28; D gene: NA; CDR3 protein: CASVPGGRVTEAFF
J gene: TRBJ2-1; V gene: TRBV5-4; D gene: NA; CDR3 protein: CASSRDWSSYNEQFF
J gene: TRBJ1-5; V gene: TRBV19; D gene: TRBD1; CDR3 protein: CASSPNRGGQPQHF
J gene: TRBJ2-1; V gene: TRBV18; D gene: TRBD2; CDR3 protein: CASSLLGTSENEQFF
J gene: TRBJ2-1; V gene: TRBV5-4; D gene: NA; CDR3 protein: CASRADGMRYNEQFF
J gene: TRBJ1-3; V gene: TRBV13; D gene: NA; CDR3 protein: CASSPEGNTIYF
J gene: TRBJ1-3; V gene: TRBV15; D gene: NA; CDR3 protein: CATSRERGGNTIYF
J gene: TRBJ1-4; V gene: TRBV6-1; D gene: TRBD1; CDR3 protein: CARGDRVNEKLFF
J gene: TRBJ1-2; V gene: TRBV9; D gene: TRBD1; CDR3 protein: CASSLNRGYYGYTF
J gene: TRBJ1-6; V gene: TRBV6-1; D gene: TRBD1; CDR3 protein: CASSETGVSPLHF
J gene: TRBJ1-2; V gene: TRBV5-6; D gene: TRBD1; CDR3 protein: CASSLTQGGVKGYTF
J gene: TRBJ2-7; V gene: TRBV29-1; D gene: TRBD1; CDR3 protein: CSVEWGTGANYEQYF
J gene: TRBJ1-2; V gene: TRBV6-1; D gene: NA; CDR3 protein: CASSNPDLPSGYTF
J gene: TRBJ1-1; V gene: TRBV11-2; D gene: NA; CDR3 protein: CASSFWSLNTEAFF
J gene: TRBJ1-1; V gene: TRBV30; D gene: NA; CDR3 protein: CAWSEQAYTEAFF
J gene: TRBJ2-7; V gene: TRBV19; D gene: TRBD1; CDR3 protein: CASSITRQGDEQYF
J gene: TRBJ2-3; V gene: TRBV10-1; D gene: NA; CDR3 protein: CASSEAGTRTDTQYF
J gene: TRBJ2-1; V gene: TRBV7-9; D gene: NA; CDR3 protein: CASSSDSYNEQFF
J gene: TRBJ2-1; V gene: TRBV28; D gene: TRBD2; CDR3 protein: CASRGTSGLNEQFF
J gene: TRBJ2-2; V gene: TRBV5-1; D gene: NA; CDR3 protein: CASSYTTTLYTGELFF
J gene: TRBJ1-2; V gene: TRBV29-1; D gene: TRBD1; CDR3 protein: CSVVQGAAHGYTF
J gene: TRBJ2-2; V gene: TRBV5-1; D gene: TRBD2; CDR3 protein: CASSFTAGEPTGELFF
J gene: TRBJ2-7; V gene: TRBV6-5; D gene: NA; CDR3 protein: CASSISTGSYEQYF
J gene: TRBJ1-2; V gene: TRBV6-5; D gene: NA; CDR3 protein: CASSYGANYGYTF
J gene: TRBJ1-1; V gene: TRBV18; D gene: NA; CDR3 protein: CASSPTTGSGNTEAFF